These T cell receptor beta chains were read from a single sample in a study of T-cell memory formation after mild COVID-19. TCRdb fed the 5' RACE reads into MiXCR, producing one record per CDR3 protein. Among approximately 500,000 distinct CDR3 sequences listed, 25% were seen once. Source material: PBMCs or a T cell subset sorted from them (not recorded which). The receptor set was obtained from an adult woman who had mild COVID-19 (a few samples of this study predate the infection). Cell type and time point are not known. The CDR3 runs from the conserved cysteine through the conserved F or W. Each record gives: D gene, V gene, J gene, clone size, CDR3 protein, CDR3 DNA. The D gene is left open where the match is weak. Some rows mark clone size as missing; the rest say once, few, many or name a class of expanded clone.

D: NA; V: TRBV12-3/TRBV12-4; J: TRBJ1-3; size: NA; CDR3: CAMRQVVNTIYF; DNA: TGTGCCATGCGACAGGTCGTAAACACCATATATTTT
D: TRBD1; V: TRBV25-1; J: TRBJ1-3; size: once; CDR3: CASSQRGQGGKDTIYF; DNA: TGTGCCAGCAGTCAGCGAGGACAGGGGGGGAAAGACACCATATATTTT
D: NA; V: TRBV12-3/TRBV12-4; J: TRBJ2-5; size: many; CDR3: CASSFYSGPQETQYF; DNA: TGTGCCAGCAGTTTTTACAGCGGGCCCCAAGAGACCCAGTACTTC
D: NA; V: TRBV7-9; J: TRBJ1-1; size: NA; CDR3: CASSLGSRYLGDGEAFF; DNA: TGTGCCAGCAGCTTAGGGTCAAGGTATCTGGGTGATGGTGAAGCTTTCTTT
D: NA; V: TRBV9; J: TRBJ1-5; size: few; CDR3: CASSVGMLGPQHF; DNA: TGTGCCAGCAGCGTAGGGATGTTGGGGCCCCAGCATTTT
D: TRBD1; V: TRBV12-3/TRBV12-4; J: TRBJ2-7; size: few; CDR3: CASSSLGTGRGEQYF; DNA: TGTGCCAGCAGTTCATTAGGGACAGGGAGAGGCGAGCAGTACTTC
D: NA; V: TRBV29-1; J: TRBJ2-7; size: few; CDR3: CSVRGSYEQYF; DNA: TGCAGCGTTCGGGGGTCCTACGAGCAGTACTTC
D: NA; V: TRBV5-6; J: TRBJ2-7; size: many; CDR3: CASSLGASYEQYF; DNA: TGTGCCAGCAGCTTGGGGGCGTCCTACGAGCAGTACTTC
D: NA; V: TRBV12-3/TRBV12-4; J: TRBJ1-3; size: NA; CDR3: CASSLGQTSGNTIYF; DNA: TGTGCCAGCAGTTTAGGACAGACGTCGGGAAACACCATATATTTT
D: TRBD2; V: TRBV20-1; J: TRBJ2-1; size: NA; CDR3: CSASGTSGGPYNEQFF; DNA: TGCAGTGCTAGTGGGACTAGCGGGGGGCCATACAATGAGCAGTTCTTC
D: NA; V: TRBV6-6; J: TRBJ1-3; size: few; CDR3: CASSLTGTTGNTIYF; DNA: TGTGCCAGCAGTCTCACCGGGACTACAGGAAACACCATATATTTT
D: NA; V: TRBV4-1; J: TRBJ1-2; size: NA; CDR3: CASSQPRQGTRGYTF; DNA: TGCGCCAGCAGCCAACCCCGGCAGGGTACTCGGGGCTACACCTTC
D: NA; V: TRBV6-5; J: TRBJ1-1; size: NA; CDR3: CASSYSNRGGTEAFF; DNA: TGTGCCAGCAGTTACTCGAACCGTGGGGGTACTGAAGCTTTCTTT
D: NA; V: TRBV15; J: TRBJ1-5; size: few; CDR3: CATSRYRAGVGNQPQHF; DNA: TGTGCCACCAGCAGGTACAGGGCCGGCGTTGGCAATCAGCCCCAGCATTTT
D: NA; V: TRBV13; J: TRBJ2-7; size: few; CDR3: CASSLDGVHEQYF; DNA: TGTGCCAGCAGCTTAGATGGCGTACACGAGCAGTACTTC
D: TRBD1; V: TRBV7-2; J: TRBJ2-5; size: few; CDR3: CASSPAQGSETQYF; DNA: TGTGCCAGCAGCCCCGCACAGGGGAGCGAGACCCAGTACTTC
D: NA; V: TRBV5-1; J: TRBJ2-7; size: few; CDR3: CASSLVPSVSYEQYF; DNA: TGCGCCAGCAGCTTGGTCCCCTCGGTTTCCTACGAGCAGTACTTC
D: TRBD2; V: TRBV5-1; J: TRBJ2-1; size: few; CDR3: CASSFLPGTSGGFAEQFF; DNA: TGCGCCAGCAGTTTCCTGCCGGGGACTAGCGGGGGTTTTGCTGAGCAGTTCTTC
D: NA; V: TRBV4-2; J: TRBJ2-5; size: NA; CDR3: CASSQGFQGWRETQYF; DNA: TGTGCCAGCAGCCAAGGATTCCAGGGATGGAGAGAGACCCAGTACTTC
D: NA; V: TRBV4-1; J: TRBJ2-2; size: few; CDR3: CASSGRVEVTGELFF; DNA: TGCGCCAGCAGCGGCAGGGTCGAGGTAACCGGGGAGCTGTTTTTT
D: NA; V: TRBV5-7; J: TRBJ2-5; size: few; CDR3: CASSWPDFEETQYF; DNA: TGTGCCAGCAGCTGGCCGGACTTCGAAGAGACCCAGTACTTC
D: TRBD1; V: TRBV12-3/TRBV12-4; J: TRBJ1-1; size: NA; CDR3: CASRAQGRSEAFF; DNA: TGTGCCAGCAGAGCACAGGGGCGATCTGAAGCTTTCTTT
D: TRBD2; V: TRBV2; J: TRBJ2-5; size: NA; CDR3: CASSELAGLAETQYF; DNA: TGTGCCAGCAGTGAACTAGCGGGGTTGGCAGAGACCCAGTACTTC
D: TRBD1; V: TRBV7-9; J: TRBJ1-1; size: NA; CDR3: CASSQGPTGEAFF; DNA: TGTGCCAGCAGCCAAGGCCCGACAGGGGAAGCTTTCTTT
D: TRBD1; V: TRBV4-1; J: TRBJ1-3; size: NA; CDR3: CASSQRTGSTGNTIYF; DNA: TGCGCCAGCAGCCAAAGGACAGGGAGTACTGGAAACACCATATATTTT
D: TRBD2; V: TRBV6-5; J: TRBJ2-7; size: few; CDR3: CASSYNLAASYEQYF; DNA: TGTGCCAGCAGTTACAACCTAGCGGCTTCCTACGAGCAGTACTTC
D: NA; V: TRBV29-1; J: TRBJ2-3; size: NA; CDR3: CSVVGQASRTDTQYF; DNA: TGCAGCGTTGTTGGGCAGGCGTCGAGGACAGATACGCAGTATTTT
D: NA; V: TRBV12-3/TRBV12-4; J: TRBJ1-1; size: NA; CDR3: CASSSPGPGNTEAFF; DNA: TGTGCCAGCAGTTCTCCGGGCCCAGGGAACACTGAAGCTTTCTTT
D: NA; V: TRBV7-6; J: TRBJ2-1; size: few; CDR3: CASSLESGNEQFF; DNA: TGTGCCAGCAGCTTAGAGTCGGGGAATGAGCAGTTCTTC
D: NA; V: TRBV20-1; J: TRBJ1-2; size: many; CDR3: CSARGGGYYGYTF; DNA: TGCAGTGCCAGAGGAGGGGGGTACTATGGCTACACCTTC
D: NA; V: TRBV6-5; J: TRBJ2-1; size: NA; CDR3: CASRSPGVSDNEQFF; DNA: TGTGCCAGCAGATCCCCGGGCGTCAGCGACAATGAGCAGTTCTTC
D: TRBD2; V: TRBV5-4; J: TRBJ2-1; size: few; CDR3: CASSLRVSGLGNEQFF; DNA: TGTGCCAGCAGCTTGCGGGTTAGCGGGTTAGGGAATGAGCAGTTCTTC
D: TRBD1; V: TRBV6-5; J: TRBJ2-5; size: NA; CDR3: CASSWDRVRETQYF; DNA: TGTGCCAGCAGTTGGGACAGGGTGAGGGAGACCCAGTACTTC
D: TRBD1; V: TRBV7-8; J: TRBJ2-5; size: many; CDR3: CASSSKQGAFLETQYF; DNA: TGTGCCAGCAGCTCTAAACAGGGGGCTTTTTTAGAGACCCAGTACTTC
D: NA; V: TRBV7-8; J: TRBJ1-6; size: few; CDR3: CASSFWGDSSYNSPLHF; DNA: TGTGCCAGCAGCTTTTGGGGCGACAGCTCCTATAATTCACCCCTCCACTTT